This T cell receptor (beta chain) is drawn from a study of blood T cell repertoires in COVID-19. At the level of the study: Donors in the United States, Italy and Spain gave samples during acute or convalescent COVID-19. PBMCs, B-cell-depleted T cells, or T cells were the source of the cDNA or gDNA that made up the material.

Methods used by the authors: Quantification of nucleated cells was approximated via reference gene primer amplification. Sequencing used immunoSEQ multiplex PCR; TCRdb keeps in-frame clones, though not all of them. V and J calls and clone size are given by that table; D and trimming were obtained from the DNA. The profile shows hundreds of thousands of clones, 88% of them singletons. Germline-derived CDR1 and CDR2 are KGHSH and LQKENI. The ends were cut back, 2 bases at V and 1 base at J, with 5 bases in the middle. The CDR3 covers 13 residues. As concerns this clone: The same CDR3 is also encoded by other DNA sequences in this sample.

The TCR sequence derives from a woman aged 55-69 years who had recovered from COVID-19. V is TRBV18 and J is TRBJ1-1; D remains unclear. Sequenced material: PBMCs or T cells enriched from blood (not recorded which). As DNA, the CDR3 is TGTGCCAGCTCACCATCGGGGAACACTGAAGCTTTCTTT. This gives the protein CASSPSGNTEAFF.